These 14 T cell receptor beta chains were all obtained from the same sample, sequenced in a study of regulatory and conventional T cells in RAG deficiency. Genomic DNA came from blood conventional CD4+ T cells gated CD25-low CD127-high. TCRdb's table, derived via immunoSEQ multiplex PCR, lists solely in-frame clones and lacks some. The sample includes approximately 46,000 clones, approximately 90% seen only once; the top ten take approximately 0.51%. These data were likewise used in another study, on regulatory T cells. That investigation notes: Amplification used 52 TRBV primers and 13 TRBJ primers.

The sequenced sample consisted of CD4+ effector T cells sorted from blood. These receptors came from a human donor in good health.

The rearrangement uses TRBV18 and TRBJ2-3, with 7 positions matching TRBD2. V shed 1 base and J 5 bases; nucleotides not matched to a gene: 0. CDR1 KGHSH and CDR2 LQKENI come from the germline V gene. The CDR3 is 13 residues long. The DNA of the CDR3 is TGTGCCAGCTCACCACGGGAGGGAGATACGCAGTATTTT. Translated, it gives CASSPREGDTQYF.

V and J are TRBV28 and TRBJ2-3; D uncertain. This CDR3 has 13 residues. CDR1 is MDHEN, CDR2 SYDVKM, per germline. V lost 6 bases and J 6 bases, leaving 13 bases between the germline ends. In DNA form, the CDR3 reads TGTGCCAGCAGGCTGACGGTCACGGATACGCAGTATTTT. This codes for CASRLTVTDTQYF.

This clone showed up just a few times. V usage is TRBV5-1 and J usage is TRBJ1-4, with 9 bases that match TRBD1. The V gene end was trimmed by 4 bases and the J gene end by 8 bases; junction bases not matched to a gene: 9. This CDR3 is 15 amino acids long. Germline assignment: CDR1 SGHRS and CDR2 YFSETQ. The CDR3 region is CASSPLTGGGEKLFF. CDR3 sequence (DNA): TGCGCCAGCAGCCCCCTGACAGGGGGAGGAGAAAAACTGTTTTTT.

This chain links TRBV4-2 with TRBJ2-7, with a weak D call TRBD2 (6 bases). The length of the CDR3 is 12 residues. V lost 3 bases and J 5 bases, leaving 8 bases between the germline ends. The germline V gene has CDR1 LGHNA and CDR2 YNFKEQ. The CDR3: CASSQPGDEQYF. The CDR3 bases are TGTGCCAGCAGCCAGCCGGGGGACGAGCAGTACTTC.

V is TRBV6-1 and J is TRBJ1-6; unclear D gene. V lost 4 bases to trimming and J lost 3 bases, with 16 bases between them. Germline CDR1 and CDR2: MNHNS and SASEGT. The CDR3 is 17 amino acids. CDR3 sequence: CASSGADLPIYNSPLHF. For the CDR3, the DNA is TGTGCCAGCAGTGGGGCGGACCTCCCAATCTATAATTCACCCCTCCACTTT.

V is TRBV5-1 and J is TRBJ2-1; 7 nucleotides agree with TRBD2. This CDR3 is 14 amino acids long. Germline values: CDR1 SGHRS, CDR2 YFSETQ. V shed 0 bases and J 9 bases; nucleotides not matched to a gene: 6. CDR3 nucleotides: TGCGCCAGCAGCTTGGGAACTAGCGATAGTGAGCAGTTCTTC. This sequence encodes CASSLGTSDSEQFF. The full variable domain, completed using reference TRBV5-1 and TRBJ2-1, is KAGVTQTPRYLIKTRGQQVTLSCSPISGHRSVSWYQQTPGQGLQFLFEYFSETQRNKGNFPGRFSGRQFSNSRSEMNVSTLELGDSALYLCASSLGTSDSEQFFGPGTRLTVL.

The V gene is TRBV6-5, the J gene TRBJ1-2, with D uncertain. The germline V and J ends were trimmed by 1 base and 0 bases, with 12 bases remaining between them. The germline CDR1 and CDR2 sequences are MNHEY and SVGAGI. The CDR3 has 16 residues. The CDR3 bases are TGTGCCAGCAGTTACTTTACATCAACCGCTAACTATGGCTACACCTTC. Translating it yields CASSYFTSTANYGYTF.

Points on this clone: Compared with germline, one end of the junction differs, possibly owing to a read error. The CDR3 DNA follows: TGTGCCAGCAGTACACGGAACTCTAGAAACACCATATATTTT. It codes for CASSTRNSRNTIYF. This chain joins TRBV5-6 and TRBJ1-3; D call uncertain. The V gene's germline CDR1 is SGHDT and CDR2 YYEEEE. The CDR3 totals 14 residues.

The chain carries TRBV6-1 and TRBJ2-5, with TRBD2 identical over 8 bases. The CDR3 is 15 residues long. V trimming: 7 bases; J trimming: 2 bases; junction bases outside the gene matches: 9. Looked up from germline, CDR1 is MNHNS and CDR2 is SASEGT. The CDR3 DNA reads TGTGCCAGCACGTGGCTAGCGGGTTGGCAAGAGACCCAGTACTTC. Translating gives CASTWLAGWQETQYF.

The chain employs TRBV29-1 and TRBJ1-2; a weak D match, TRBD1 (5 bases). The CDR3 is 12 amino acids. The V gene's germline CDR1 is SQVTM and CDR2 ANQGSEA. The germline V and J ends were trimmed by 1 base and 9 bases, with 12 bases remaining between them. The CDR3 loop is CSVEVQGVSYTF. DNA of the CDR3: TGCAGCGTTGAAGTGCAGGGCGTGAGCTACACCTTC.

The J gene is TRBJ2-3, the V gene TRBV28; TRBD1 is a possible D gene (6 bases). V dropped 9 bases and J dropped 3 bases, with 7 bases sitting between them. In germline, CDR1 is MDHEN, CDR2 SYDVKM. The CDR3 length is 11 residues. As DNA, the CDR3 is TGTGCCAGACAGGGAACAGATACGCAGTATTTT. Translating gives CARQGTDTQYF.

The J gene is TRBJ1-6, the V gene TRBV4-2; D gene unclear. Trimming removed 0 bases at V and 7 bases at J, with 16 bases between. This CDR3 comprises 17 residues. Per the germline V gene, CDR1 is LGHNA and CDR2 is YNFKEQ. CDR3 sequence reads: CASSQELVRNSNSPLHF. As DNA, the CDR3 is TGTGCCAGCAGCCAAGAATTAGTTAGGAACAGCAATTCACCCCTCCACTTT.

Notes on this clone: Other DNA sequences from this sample encode an identical CDR3 as well. V usage is TRBV2 and J usage is TRBJ2-7, with TRBD2 identical over 12 bases. This CDR3 is 21 amino acids long. Germline values: CDR1 SNHLY, CDR2 FYNNEI. With V trimmed by 4 bases and J by 6 bases, 25 bases remained unmatched. In DNA form, the CDR3 reads TGTGCCAGCAGTGGAAGGGGGGGCGGGGCGACTAGCGGGAGCTCTGCAGGCGAGCAGTACTTC. It yields the protein CASSGRGGGATSGSSAGEQYF.

The V and J genes are TRBV6-6 and TRBJ1-1; no clear D. Looked up from germline, CDR1 is MNHNY and CDR2 is SVGAGI (reference sequence). The V and J ends lost 2 bases and 5 bases respectively, with 12 bases between them. This CDR3 is built from 14 residues. CDR3 nucleotides: TGTGCCAGCAGTTACCACTATCTGGGGACTGAAGCTTTCTTT. It translates to CASSYHYLGTEAFF.